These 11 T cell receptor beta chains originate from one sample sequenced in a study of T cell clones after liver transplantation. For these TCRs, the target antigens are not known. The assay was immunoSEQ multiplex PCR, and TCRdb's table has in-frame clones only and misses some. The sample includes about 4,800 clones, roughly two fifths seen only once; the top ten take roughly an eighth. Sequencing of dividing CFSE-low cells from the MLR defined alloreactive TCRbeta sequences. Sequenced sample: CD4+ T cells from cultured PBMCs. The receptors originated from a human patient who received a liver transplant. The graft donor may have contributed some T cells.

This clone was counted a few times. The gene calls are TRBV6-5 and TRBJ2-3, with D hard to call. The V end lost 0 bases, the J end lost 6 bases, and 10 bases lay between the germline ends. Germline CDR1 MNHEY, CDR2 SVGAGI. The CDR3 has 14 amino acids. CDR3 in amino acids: CASSYSVPADTQYF. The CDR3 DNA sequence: TGTGCCAGCAGTTACTCGGTACCCGCTGATACGCAGTATTTT.

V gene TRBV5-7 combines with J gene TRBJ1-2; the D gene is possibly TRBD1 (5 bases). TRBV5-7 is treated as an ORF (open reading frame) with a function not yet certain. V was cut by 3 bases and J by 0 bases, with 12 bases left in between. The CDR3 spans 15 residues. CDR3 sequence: CASSWYRRTNYGYTF. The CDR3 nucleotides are TGTGCCAGCAGCTGGTACAGGCGAACTAACTATGGCTACACCTTC.

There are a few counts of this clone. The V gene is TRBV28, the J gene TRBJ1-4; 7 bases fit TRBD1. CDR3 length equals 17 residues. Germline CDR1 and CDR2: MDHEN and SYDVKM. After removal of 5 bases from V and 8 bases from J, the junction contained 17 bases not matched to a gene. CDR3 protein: CASSRPGTAFPHEKLFF. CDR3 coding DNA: TGTGCCAGCAGTAGACCCGGGACAGCGTTTCCCCACGAAAAACTGTTTTTT.

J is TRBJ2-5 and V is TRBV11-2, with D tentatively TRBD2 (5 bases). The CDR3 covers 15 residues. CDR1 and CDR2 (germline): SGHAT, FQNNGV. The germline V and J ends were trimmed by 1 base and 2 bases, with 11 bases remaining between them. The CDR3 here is CASSLGRASQETQYF. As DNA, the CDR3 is TGTGCCAGCAGCTTAGGGCGGGCGTCACAAGAGACCCAGTACTTC. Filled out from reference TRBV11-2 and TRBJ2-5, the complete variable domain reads EAGVAQSPRYKIIEKRQSVAFWCNPISGHATLYWYQQILGQGPKLLIQFQNNGVVDDSQLPKDRFSAERLKGVDSTLKIQPAKLEDSAVYLCASSLGRASQETQYFGPGTRLLVL.

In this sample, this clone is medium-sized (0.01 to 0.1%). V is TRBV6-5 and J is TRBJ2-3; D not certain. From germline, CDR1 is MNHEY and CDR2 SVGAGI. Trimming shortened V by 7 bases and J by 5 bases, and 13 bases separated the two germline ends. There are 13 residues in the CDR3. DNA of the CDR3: TGTGCCAGCAACTCCCCAGGCGTAGATACGCAGTATTTT. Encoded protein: CASNSPGVDTQYF.

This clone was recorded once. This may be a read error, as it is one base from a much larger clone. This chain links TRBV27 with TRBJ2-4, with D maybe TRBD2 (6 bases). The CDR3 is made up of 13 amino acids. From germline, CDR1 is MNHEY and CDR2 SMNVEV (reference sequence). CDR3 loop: CTSSLSWGGIEYF. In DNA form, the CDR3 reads TGTACCAGCAGTTTATCTTGGGGCGGGATTGAATACTTC.

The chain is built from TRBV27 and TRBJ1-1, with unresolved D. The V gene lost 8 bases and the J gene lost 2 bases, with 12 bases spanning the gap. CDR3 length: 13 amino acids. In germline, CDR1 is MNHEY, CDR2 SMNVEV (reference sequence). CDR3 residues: CASRGWANTEAFF. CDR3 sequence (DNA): TGTGCCAGCCGGGGATGGGCCAACACTGAAGCTTTCTTT.

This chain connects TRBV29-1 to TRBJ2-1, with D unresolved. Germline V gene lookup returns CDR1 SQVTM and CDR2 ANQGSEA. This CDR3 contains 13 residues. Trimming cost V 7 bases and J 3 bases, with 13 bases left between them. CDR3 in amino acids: CSAAGPNYNEQFF. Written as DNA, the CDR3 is TGCAGCGCCGCCGGACCAAACTACAATGAGCAGTTCTTC.

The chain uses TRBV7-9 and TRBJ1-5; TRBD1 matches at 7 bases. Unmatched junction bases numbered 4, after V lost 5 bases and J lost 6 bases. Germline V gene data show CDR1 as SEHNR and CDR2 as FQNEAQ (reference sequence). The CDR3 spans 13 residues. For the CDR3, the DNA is TGTGCCAGCAGCCTTCAGGGGGGTCAGCCCCAGCATTTT. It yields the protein CASSLQGGQPQHF.

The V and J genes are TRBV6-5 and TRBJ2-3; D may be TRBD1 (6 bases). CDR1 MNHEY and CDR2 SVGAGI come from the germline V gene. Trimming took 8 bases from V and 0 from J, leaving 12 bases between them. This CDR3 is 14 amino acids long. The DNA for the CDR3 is TGTGCCAGCGGTAAAACAGGGAGCACAGATACGCAGTATTTT. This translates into CASGKTGSTDTQYF.

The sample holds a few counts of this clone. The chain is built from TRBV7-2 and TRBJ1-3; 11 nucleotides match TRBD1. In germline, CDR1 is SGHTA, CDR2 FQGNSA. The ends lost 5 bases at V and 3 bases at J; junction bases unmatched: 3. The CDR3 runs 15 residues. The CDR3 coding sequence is TGTGCCAGCAGCCGGACAGGGGGCAGTGGAAACACCATATATTTT. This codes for CASSRTGGSGNTIYF. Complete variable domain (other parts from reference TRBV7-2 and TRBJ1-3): GAGVSQSPSNKVTEKGKDVELRCDPISGHTALYWYRQSLGQGLEFLIYFQGNSAPDKSGLPSDRFSAERTGGSVSTLTIQRTQQEDSAVYLCASSRTGGSGNTIYFGEGSWLTVV.